This TCR beta chain was documented in a study of cytomegalovirus exposure and HLA in healthy donors listed by TCRdb under 2017. Study-level background: According to an earlier analysis of 550 to 750 of the donors, about 179 million T cells yielded 90 million to 130 million unique TCR beta sequences and approximately 300 Gb of sequence data. Roughly 300 gigabases of sequencing data and around 87 million unique TCR sequences were included in an early release covering 500 to 750 HLA-typed donors. Among the roughly 400 genotyped donors, approximately 81% belonged to the genetic ancestry cluster associated with self-reported Caucasian donors. The aim of the study was to test whether cataloging public T cell receptors could identify signatures of past pathogen exposure. The study used immunosequencing to profile the T cell repertoires of around 600 subjects and linked those repertoires to cytomegalovirus serostatus. A separate validation cohort of 100 to 150 different subjects was used in addition to the 666-subject first cohort. To predict cytomegalovirus infection status, the study brought together high-throughput TCR immunosequencing, statistical association of individual TCRs with disease status, and machine learning. To study patterns of TCR occurrence, a later analysis re-analyzed previously published TCR beta repertoires from 600 to 750 donors and added high-resolution HLA genotyping. In the later analysis, no new phenotypic data were used to find candidate immune exposures; instead, reliance was placed on TCR beta sequences and their occurrence across donors. In an earlier analysis of 587 of the donors, high-throughput TCR beta sequencing was used to judge whether each TCR beta V gene segment behaved as functional or pseudogenic. Donor age, sex, ethnicity and CMV serostatus were compiled alongside the repertoire data. In a later genetic analysis, genome-wide SNP genotypes for about three fifths of the 666 donors were used, and that subset was treated as a discovery cohort. All discovery cohort repertoires had been generated using a single sequencing platform. HLA typing included class I and class II loci at four-digit resolution. Typing coverage varied by locus: about 620-630 donors for A, B, C, DRB1 and DQB1; under 550 for DQA1; more than 600 for DPA1; 450 to 480 for DPB1. A handful of DR-DQ haplotypes were handled as single units for association and clustering because linkage in the cohort was strong. Among over 350 genotyped donors of the cohort, an average of around 240,000 unique TCR beta nucleotide sequences were sequenced per donor, roughly 18% of them non-productive. The full study reports these points: In both the original and validation cohorts, the classifier was reported to diagnose cytomegalovirus status with high specificity and sensitivity. Correlated functional status among segregating V segments might reflect linkage disequilibrium, but an unknown experimental factor could not be ruled out. A later analysis found that TCR association rates varied across HLA loci, with DRB1 alleles showing the most associated TCRs and HLA-C alleles the fewest. A few of the identified cytomegalovirus-associated TCR beta chains were confirmed in vitro to be specific for cytomegalovirus antigens. A cluster of highly shared sequence variants was judged likely to be a technical artifact of the sequencing pipeline. According to the authors, the approach could potentially be generalized to other disease states and immunological phenotypes. HLA typing was unavailable for some donors at each locus, so association tests used only the typed subset. Assigning TCR associations to individual alleles was difficult when HLA alleles, especially DR and DQ, strongly co-occurred. Roughly 17 rarely observed V segments, including chromosome 9 orphons, were excluded from the earlier analysis of several hundred of the donors because counts were too low. A later analysis reported that several top co-occurrence clusters appeared linked to parvovirus B19, influenza, CMV and Epstein-Barr virus. CMV serostatus was the only immune exposure information available for the cohort. A later analysis found that HLA-associated TCR beta chains were more clonally expanded and had lower generation probabilities than equally common non-associated chains. An association between a missense DCLRE1C variant and V-gene and J-gene trimming of TCR beta chains was found in a later genetic analysis and replicated in an independent cohort. A further reported finding was that TCR beta sequences accurately predicted the HLA-A and HLA-B alleles for most subjects in the first cohort. According to a later analysis, most CMV-associated TCR beta chains appeared to be HLA-restricted, and the HLA associations seemed to be driven largely by CMV exposure. Most TCR sequences were observed very rarely across donors, whereas some public TCRs were present in many individuals. This cohort had only TCR beta chains sequenced, and the lack of alpha or paired-chain data limited which features could be detected. An earlier analysis of around 600 of the donors showed that most TCR beta V segments appeared in productive rearrangements either about 87% or about 30% of the time, which broadly matched IMGT annotations. Specific HLA alleles were associated with 16,951 TCR beta sequences at a false discovery rate of 0.05 in a later analysis. Presence/absence analyses assumed roughly uniform sequencing depth across donors, an assumption that may not hold. The study listed 164 TCR beta chains as associated with cytomegalovirus. Some IMGT-functional V segments, including TRBV6-2 and TRBV6-3, could not be told apart with the 87-base-pair reads, so those segments were excluded. In a later genetic analysis, fewer N-insertions in productive TCRs were reported among donors in an Asian-associated ancestry cluster than the roughly 710-donor mean.

The cohort consisted of some 730 healthy bone marrow donors. At the time of sampling, all cohort members were nominally healthy, though unrecorded immune exposures were likely present. The donor was CMV seronegative and belonged to the group of several hundred seronegative cohort members. A peripheral blood sample was provided by each donor, and peripheral blood mononuclear cells were used for TCR beta sequencing. Genomic DNA was extracted from the blood cell samples with the Qiagen DNeasy Blood Extraction Kit. Taking its sample share into account, this clone is medium-sized (0.01 to 0.1%). Its antigen is currently not known. No base quality values were provided; no much bigger clone lies one nucleotide off. To prepare the library, the immunoSEQ multiplex PCR assay was applied. The multiplex PCR relied on a mix of 60 forward primers for TCR Vbeta segments and 13 reverse primers for TCR Jbeta segments. The CDR3 region of rearranged TCR beta genes was amplified from genomic DNA with a multiplex PCR assay. The Illumina HiSeq System was used to sequence the amplified TCR beta libraries as 87-base-pair reads. The original methods were these. A later analysis counted around 72 million unique TCR beta chains across the 666 repertoires, and approximately 11 million of these chains were shared by at least two donors. Raw reads were error-corrected and collapsed into unique sequences with a nearest-neighbor algorithm that merged closely related sequences to remove PCR and sequencing errors. Alignment of CDR3 sequences to IMGT reference sequences was used to assign V, D and J gene segments. For a sequence to be retained, at least a six-nucleotide match to both a V gene segment and a J gene segment was required. A rearrangement was called productive if the CDR3 had no stop codons and remained in frame with V and J, and every other rearrangement was called non-productive. Following IMGT convention, CDR3 was defined as the stretch from the second conserved V-encoded cysteine to the conserved J-encoded phenylalanine. Sequences without an unambiguous match to a single V gene segment were excluded from the earlier analysis of several hundred of the donors. An earlier analysis of several hundred of the donors classified V segments as functional when productive rearrangements were above 56.7% and as segregating when the standard deviation between donors was above 5%. A statistical classification framework was built for diagnosing cytomegalovirus status from the catalog of TCR beta chain sequences. In a later analysis, TCR nucleotide sequences were compared against IMGT/GENE-DB human TR gene sequences so that V and J genes could be assigned. A later analysis assigned CDR3 sequences and most-parsimonious VDJ recombination scenarios with the TCRdist pipeline. A later analysis defined each TCR beta chain by its CDR3 amino acid sequence plus V-gene family, and excluded reads lacking a unique V-gene family. As a way to deal with suspected cross-contamination and a sequencing artifact, a later analysis dropped 450 to 600 nucleotide sequences that were highly shared and had low generation probability. For each public chain, a later analysis derived a clonal expansion index from normalized ranks of inferred template counts within each repertoire. In a later analysis, generation probabilities were computed with a VDJ recombination model fitted to out-of-frame rearrangements, and the resulting probabilities were checked against IGoR. A later analysis scored TCR-TCR, TCR-HLA and TCR-CMV co-occurrence with hypergeometric tests, applying a repertoire-size bias correction to TCR pairs. False discovery rates were estimated in a later analysis by permuting HLA or CMV assignments 20 times. In a later analysis, co-occurring TCRs were grouped with DBSCAN, and TCRdist sequence similarity was added when clustering was performed within HLA-allele-positive subsets. Repertoires with fewer than 30,000 or more than 120,000 public chains were left out of co-occurrence clustering, as were a handful of repertoires with anomalous nucleotide sharing. TCRdb took over this immuneACCESS table, retaining in-frame rearrangements with V and J assigned. Such tables are incomplete; in checked studies, under half of the missing clones stem from an unresolved V gene, and the remainder is unexplained. V, J and clone size were drawn from that table, and D and trimming were deduced from the DNA. The sample records about 180,000 clones, almost 85% of which are singletons. Of the sample, around 0.46% is held by the ten largest clones.

From a lookup of the germline V gene, CDR1 and CDR2 are LGHNA and YSLEER. The CDR3 holds 16 amino acids from the cysteine to the phenylalanine. CDR3 DNA only is kept here, 48 bases in frame from base 1. Relative to germline, V is missing 5 bases and J is missing 5 bases, with 10 bases of the junction outside any gene match. Sample: PBMCs. The origin of this receptor is a woman between 45 and 65 years old in good health and CMV-seronegative. The chain is encoded by TRBV4-3 joined to TRBJ1-1; TRBD1 agrees with 11 junctional bases. The nucleotides read TGCGCCAGCAGCTCGACTCCGGGACAGGGGGGGACTGAAGCTTTCTTT. This is translated as CASSSTPGQGGTEAFF.